This T cell receptor beta chain originates from a study of control samples from healthy donors and cancer patients. Profiled with immunoSEQ multiplex PCR; TCRdb holds only in-frame clones, not every one. The table records around 180,000 clones, roughly 94% of them present only once. Trimming took 1 base from V and 2 from J, leaving 15 bases between them. Germline V gene data show CDR1 as SGHTA and CDR2 as FQGNSA. CDR3 length equals 18 residues. The material sequenced was blood. The clonotype originates from a woman aged 18-29 years in good health. The chain has TRBV7-2 and TRBJ2-6, with a tentative D call TRBD1 (5 bases). CDR3 nucleotides: TGTGCCAGCAGCTTAGACAGGCCCTATAAGGCTGGGGCCAACGTCCTGACTTTC. This sequence encodes CASSLDRPYKAGANVLTF. The full variable domain, completed using reference TRBV7-2 and TRBJ2-6, is GAGVSQSPSNKVTEKGKDVELRCDPISGHTALYWYRQSLGQGLEFLIYFQGNSAPDKSGLPSDRFSAERTGGSVSTLTIQRTQQEDSAVYLCASSLDRPYKAGANVLTFGAGSRLTVL.